This TCR beta chain was obtained from a study of blood T cell repertoires in COVID-19. Study overall: T cells, B-cell-depleted T cells, or PBMCs supplied cDNA or gDNA.

Seattle-derived patients entered the study during active infection and were followed longitudinally. In the authors' methods: Researchers report that nucleated cell counts were estimated from reference gene primer amplification. Libraries were prepared by immunoSEQ multiplex PCR; TCRdb keeps only in-frame clonotypes and omits some of them. V and J calls and clone size are given by that table; D and trimming were obtained from the DNA. The sample carries more than 200,000 clones, roughly 88% recorded once. The CDR3 spans 14 residues. Germline V gene sequence: CDR1 SGHRS, CDR2 YFSETQ. J gave up 5 bases and V 4 bases, and 5 bases lay outside the gene matches.

Sequencing was performed on peripheral blood. The receptor was isolated from a young woman with COVID-19, enrolled during active disease. V and J are TRBV5-1 and TRBJ2-5; 10 bases align to TRBD1. CDR3 nucleotide sequence: TGCGCCAGCAGCAAGACAGGGGGCTGGGAGACCCAGTACTTC. It encodes CASSKTGGWETQYF.